The next 13 T cell receptor beta chains were all read from a single sample in a study of shared clonotypes between healthy human individuals. CD8 cells regarded as naive lacked CD45RO, were positively chosen for CCR7, and omitted terminally differentiated effector memory CD45RA+ cells. Method: immunoSEQ multiplex PCR; TCRdb's copy keeps in-frame clones and lacks some. The profile covers hundreds of thousands of clones, with about 95% appearing a single time and 0.1% to 0.11% taken by the ten largest. The sequenced sample consisted of naive CD8+ T cells sorted from blood. The receptor source for this set is a woman under 40 in good health.

This CDR3 reads CASSLALAGPYQRSYEQYF. The CDR3 bases are TGTGCCAGCAGCTTAGCCCTAGCGGGCCCATACCAGCGATCCTACGAGCAGTACTTC. This chain joins TRBV7-6 and TRBJ2-7; 8 bases map to TRBD2. This CDR3 region has 19 residues. The germline V gene has CDR1 SGHVS and CDR2 FNYEAQ. V shed 0 bases and J 1 base; nucleotides not matched to a gene: 14.

The rearrangement uses TRBV9 and TRBJ2-3, with a possible D match to TRBD2 (6 bases). The CDR3 totals 14 residues. Trimming removed 0 bases from V and 4 bases from J, with 9 bases in between. CDR1 is SGDLS and CDR2 is YYNGEE in the germline V gene. The CDR3 region is CASSVAGASDTQYF. In DNA form, the CDR3 reads TGTGCCAGCAGCGTAGCGGGAGCCTCAGATACGCAGTATTTT.

The CDR3 region is CASSESPGFNYEQYF. The CDR3 nucleotides read TGCGCCAGCAGTGAGTCGCCAGGCTTTAACTACGAGCAGTACTTC. The gene calls are TRBV10-2 and TRBJ2-7; D is undetermined. Germline V CDR1 and CDR2: WSHSY, SAAADI. Trimming shortened V by 0 bases and J by 3 bases, and 12 bases separated the two germline ends. The CDR3 covers 15 residues.

The chain couples TRBV19 to TRBJ1-6; the D gene is possibly TRBD1 (5 bases). CDR1 is LNHDA, CDR2 SQIVND, per germline (reference sequence). The germline V and J ends were trimmed by 3 bases and 10 bases, with 16 bases remaining between them. This CDR3 is built from 15 residues. The CDR3 loop is CASSIVGGTRSPLHF. CDR3 bases: TGTGCCAGTAGTATCGTTGGAGGGACGCGGTCACCCCTCCACTTT.

As concerns this clone: This sample also contains other DNA sequences that code for the same CDR3. This CDR3 is CASSPGQGYEQYF. DNA for the CDR3: TGTGCCAGCAGCCCGGGACAGGGTTACGAGCAGTACTTC. The rearrangement joins TRBV27 to TRBJ2-7, with 9 bases matching TRBD1. V trimming: 6 bases; J trimming: 4 bases; junction bases outside the gene matches: 4. Germline V gene sequence: CDR1 MNHEY, CDR2 SMNVEV (reference sequence). The CDR3 runs 13 residues.

The chain employs TRBV10-1 and TRBJ2-7; D is tentatively TRBD1 or TRBD2 (5 bases each). The germline gives CDR1 WNHNN, CDR2 SYGVQD (reference sequence). V gave up 6 bases and J gave up 6 bases, with 15 bases separating them. The CDR3 has 13 amino acids. CDR3 nucleotides: TGCGCCAGCAGCGCACTCCGGGACCCCGAGCAGTACTTC. The encoded protein is CASSALRDPEQYF.

The chain employs TRBV7-9 and TRBJ2-4; 13 nucleotides align to TRBD2. J lost 6 bases, V lost 6 bases, and 5 bases had no gene match. The CDR3 totals 15 residues. The germline V gene encodes CDR1 SEHNR and CDR2 FQNEAQ (reference sequence). The CDR3 DNA sequence: TGTGCCAGCAGGGGGACTAGCGGGATATCAAACATTCAGTACTTC. Translating it yields CASRGTSGISNIQYF.

This clone is a singleton in its sample. This rearrangement joins TRBV29-1 to TRBJ2-3; TRBD2 is a possible D gene (5 bases). Germline V gene data show CDR1 as SQVTM and CDR2 as ANQGSEA. CDR3 size: 14 residues. V was cut by 7 bases and J by 4 bases, with 18 bases left in between. In DNA, the CDR3 is TGCAGCGCCGAGGACCGGGGAGTCTCAGATACGCAGTATTTT. Protein product: CSAEDRGVSDTQYF.

The rearrangement uses TRBV2 and TRBJ1-2, with D maybe TRBD1 (6 bases). Trimming pared 3 bases from V and 4 bases from J, leaving 12 bases between. The germline gives CDR1 SNHLY, CDR2 FYNNEI. CDR3 size: 14 residues. The chain's CDR3 is CASSEGGEGYGYTF. In DNA form, the CDR3 reads TGTGCCAGCAGTGAGGGGGGCGAGGGCTATGGCTACACCTTC. The full variable domain, completed using reference TRBV2 and TRBJ1-2, is EPEVTQTPSHQVTQMGQEVILRCVPISNHLYFYWYRQILGQKVEFLVSFYNNEISEKSEIFDDQFSVERPDGSNFTLKIRSTKLEDSAMYFCASSEGGEGYGYTFGSGTRLTVV.

The chain combines TRBV5-4 with TRBJ2-5; D ambiguous. Trimming stripped 4 bases from V and 5 bases from J, with 12 bases between. The length of the CDR3 is 13 residues. CDR1 SGHNT and CDR2 YYREEE come from the germline V gene (reference sequence). The CDR3 region is CASSIESWETQYF. The CDR3 nucleotides are TGTGCCAGCAGCATTGAGAGCTGGGAGACCCAGTACTTC.

The chain uses TRBV5-4 and TRBJ2-7; TRBD1 agrees at 8 bases. Trimming took 4 bases from V and 5 from J; bases not matched to a gene: 2. In germline, CDR1 is SGHNT, CDR2 YYREEE (reference sequence). The CDR3 spans 12 residues. CDR3 coding DNA: TGTGCCAGCAGCGCGGACAGGGACGAGCAGTACTTC. Translated, it gives CASSADRDEQYF.

The chain is built from TRBV5-4 and TRBJ2-5, with 8 bases that match TRBD1. The germline gives CDR1 SGHNT, CDR2 YYREEE (reference sequence). With 4 bases clipped from V and 2 bases from J, the junction kept 7 bases outside the gene matches. The CDR3 totals 15 residues. The CDR3 DNA is TGTGCCAGCAGCCCGATCGGGACAGGTCAAGAGACCCAGTACTTC. The encoded protein is CASSPIGTGQETQYF.

The chain joins TRBV2 to TRBJ2-2, with 12 bases aligning to TRBD2. Germline-derived CDR1 and CDR2 are SNHLY and FYNNEI. There are 17 residues in the CDR3. V dropped 5 bases and J dropped 5; count of bases not matched to a gene: 9. CDR3 coding DNA: TGTGCCAGCAGTAGAAGACTAGCGGGAGTTAGAACCGGGGAGCTGTTTTTT. This encodes CASSRRLAGVRTGELFF.